This T cell receptor (beta chain) is from a study of blood T cells in healthy people across ages. At the level of the study: With template switching, about one barcoded beta molecule was captured per two T cells.

Study-wide results and limits: Percentage of naive T cells showed a strong correlation with TCR beta diversity. Per million T cells, TCR beta diversity dropped about linearly as age rose.

Of note for this clonotype: Its antigen is currently unknown. This may stem from a read error, because a much larger clone lies one nucleotide away.

Sample-barcoded 5' priming and a J-beta primer mix drove a second PCR of roughly 6 to 12 cycles. TCRdb called the 5' RACE reads again in MiXCR, with one record for every CDR3 protein. The profile shows about 930,000 distinct CDR3 sequences, about 27% of them singletons. Donors were systemically healthy Caucasian individuals from Russia aged about 6 to 95 years. These same records also appear under a second study, on T cells of mothers and their children.

Sequenced sample: blood. This TCR was recovered from a woman aged 40 to 55 in good health.

DNA for the CDR3: TGTGCCAGCAGTCCGGACAGGGTAAATTGGGAGCAGTACTTC. It codes for CASSPDRVNWEQYF. The J gene is TRBJ2-5, the V gene TRBV12-3 or TRBV12-4, with 8 bases matching TRBD1. The J segment lost 11 bases and the V segment lost 5 bases, leaving 13 bases of the junction unmatched. The CDR3 is made up of 14 amino acids.